These T cell receptor beta chains were read from a single sample in a study of shared clonotypes between healthy human individuals. This table comes from immunoSEQ multiplex PCR, and its TCRdb copy is limited to in-frame clones, with some not included. The data contain about 2.1 million clones, 90% to 95% of them singletons. The sample consisted of naive CD8+ T cells from PBMCs. These TCRs come from a man aged 18 to 30 in good health. Some clones in this sample may be carry-over from other donors' samples. Each CDR3 is given with its conserved first and last residue. The D gene is left open where the match is weak. Expanded clones are given a class, and other clones once, few, many or no size at all.

CASRQGLAVYNEQFF,TGTGCCAGCAGGCAAGGACTAGCCGTGTACAATGAGCAGTTCTTC,.,TRBV27,TRBD2,TRBJ2-1
CASSLVQGSSYEQYF,TGCGCCAGCAGCTTGGTACAGGGCAGCTCCTACGAGCAGTACTTC,.,TRBV5-1,.,TRBJ2-7
CASSPERPSGNTIYF,TGTGCCAGCTCACCGGAACGGCCATCTGGAAACACCATATATTTT,.,TRBV18,.,TRBJ1-3
CASSLVGAGDEQYF,TGTGCCAGCAGCTTAGTCGGGGCAGGGGACGAGCAGTACTTC,.,TRBV7-2,.,TRBJ2-7
CASSQAGGRYGYTF,TGCGCCAGCAGCCAGGCAGGGGGCCGGTATGGCTACACCTTC,.,TRBV4-1,TRBD1,TRBJ1-2
CSVVDMGEKLFF,TGCAGCGTTGTGGACATGGGGGAAAAACTGTTTTTT,.,TRBV29-1,.,TRBJ1-4
CASSVGGAVSYEQYF,TGTGCCAGCAGCGTAGGGGGGGCTGTGTCCTACGAGCAGTACTTC,.,TRBV9,.,TRBJ2-7
CASSIPPIFNQPQHF,TGTGCCAGTAGTATACCTCCCATTTTCAATCAGCCCCAGCATTTT,once,TRBV19,.,TRBJ1-5
CASSTSTRGHYEQYF,TGTGCCAGCAGCACTAGTACCCGGGGCCACTACGAGCAGTACTTC,.,TRBV7-9,.,TRBJ2-7
CASSPRTGSVNTEAFF,TGTGCCAGCAGCCCACGGACAGGGTCGGTGAACACTGAAGCTTTCTTT,.,TRBV9,TRBD1,TRBJ1-1
CASSLALAGGSYNEQFF,TGCGCCAGCAGCTTGGCCTTGGCGGGAGGGTCCTACAATGAGCAGTTCTTC,.,TRBV5-1,TRBD2,TRBJ2-1
CASSVWASYEQYF,TGTGCCAGCAGTGTGTGGGCCTCCTACGAGCAGTACTTC,.,TRBV6-1,.,TRBJ2-7
CASSPGGETYLEQYF,TGTGCCAGCAGCCCAGGGGGGGAGACGTACCTCGAGCAGTACTTC,.,TRBV9,.,TRBJ2-7
CASSPTDGGYSYNEQFF,TGTGCCAGCTCACCCACCGACGGGGGTTACTCCTACAATGAGCAGTTCTTC,.,TRBV18,.,TRBJ2-1
CASRGGGPLSYEQYF,TGTGCCAGCAGAGGAGGAGGGCCCCTCTCCTACGAGCAGTACTTC,.,TRBV25-1,.,TRBJ2-7
CAATGLAGYNEQFF,TGTGCCGCCACCGGACTAGCGGGCTACAATGAGCAGTTCTTC,once,TRBV7-9,TRBD2,TRBJ2-1
CAVTEAFF,TGTGCGGTCACTGAAGCTTTCTTT,.,TRBV6-5,.,TRBJ1-1
CASARTANTGELFF,TGTGCCAGCGCCCGGACAGCAAACACCGGGGAGCTGTTTTTT,.,TRBV2,.,TRBJ2-2
CASSASTEPLYF,TGTGCCAGCAGCGCGTCGACCGAACCGCTTTACTTC,.,TRBV13,.,TRBJ2-5
CASSEVGGGNQPQHF,TGTGCCAGCAGTGAAGTGGGGGGTGGCAATCAGCCCCAGCATTTT,.,TRBV6-1,.,TRBJ1-5
CATSRDPDRGPVSHTQYF,TGTGCCACCAGCAGAGACCCAGACAGGGGGCCCGTGTCGCATACGCAGTATTTT,once,TRBV15,TRBD1,TRBJ2-3
CASSPGDSGSQTQYF,TGTGCCAGCAGCCCCGGTGATAGTGGGTCGCAGACCCAGTACTTC,.,TRBV11-2,.,TRBJ2-5
CASSPRTSYEQYF,TGTGCCAGCAGCCCCAGGACATCCTACGAGCAGTACTTC,.,TRBV7-6,.,TRBJ2-7
CTSRESGTDTQYF,TGTACCTCTAGGGAGAGCGGCACAGATACGCAGTATTTT,.,TRBV2,.,TRBJ2-3
CATPEFTGDGGRSYEQYF,TGTGCCACCCCGGAGTTCACTGGCGACGGGGGGCGCTCCTACGAGCAGTACTTC,.,TRBV4-2,.,TRBJ2-7
CASSAVREVGELFF,TGTGCCAGCAGTGCCGTGCGGGAGGTCGGGGAGCTGTTTTTT,.,TRBV2,TRBD2,TRBJ2-2
CASSYGTGDNYGYTF,TGTGCCAGCAGCTACGGGACAGGAGATAACTATGGCTACACCTTC,.,TRBV7-2,TRBD1,TRBJ1-2
CASTRLAGGGETQYF,TGTGCCAGCACACGACTAGCGGGAGGTGGCGAGACCCAGTACTTC,.,TRBV11-2,TRBD2,TRBJ2-5
CASSLVGGRGTEAFF,TGTGCCAGCAGCTTAGTCGGGGGACGCGGCACTGAAGCTTTCTTT,.,TRBV11-2,.,TRBJ1-1
CASSFRRTGGPEQYF,TGTGCCAGCAGTTTCCGCCGGACAGGGGGTCCCGAGCAGTACTTC,.,TRBV27,TRBD1,TRBJ2-7
CASSEEGRANEKLFF,TGCGCCAGCAGCGAAGAGGGTCGGGCTAATGAAAAACTGTTTTTT,.,TRBV5-1,.,TRBJ1-4
CASSWDRGFNEQFF,TGTGCCAGCAGTTGGGACAGGGGGTTCAATGAGCAGTTCTTC,once,TRBV27,TRBD1,TRBJ2-1
CASYRTGGYTGELFF,TGTGCCAGTTACCGGACAGGGGGATACACCGGGGAGCTGTTTTTT,.,TRBV19,TRBD1,TRBJ2-2
CASSRRVYSANGYTF,TGTGCCAGCAGCCGCAGGGTTTATTCGGCTAATGGCTACACCTTC,.,TRBV28,.,TRBJ1-2
CASSRGTDTSYNSPLHF,TGCGCCAGCAGCCGCGGGACGGACACCTCTTATAATTCACCCCTCCACTTT,.,TRBV4-3,.,TRBJ1-6
CASSVNPNREGGYTF,TGTGCCAGCAGCGTAAACCCCAACAGGGAAGGTGGCTACACCTTC,.,TRBV9,.,TRBJ1-2
CASSLSAGAAYEQYF,TGTGCCAGCAGCTTGTCGGCGGGAGCGGCCTACGAGCAGTACTTC,once,TRBV5-6,TRBD2,TRBJ2-7
CASSQSSYEQYF,TGTGCCAGCAGCCAAAGCTCCTACGAGCAGTACTTC,once,TRBV5-6,.,TRBJ2-7
CASSLEGRPLETQYF,TGTGCCAGCAGCTTAGAGGGGCGCCCCTTGGAGACCCAGTACTTC,.,TRBV7-8,.,TRBJ2-5
CASSVGGSGYGYTF,TGTGCCAGCAGCGTAGGGGGTTCGGGCTATGGCTACACCTTC,.,TRBV9,.,TRBJ1-2
CASSQEGRGNQPQHF,TGCGCCAGCAGCCAGGAGGGACGGGGTAATCAGCCCCAGCATTTT,.,TRBV4-1,.,TRBJ1-5
CASSVTGSYEQYF,TGTGCCAGCAGTGTAACCGGCTCCTACGAGCAGTACTTC,.,TRBV27,.,TRBJ2-7
CASRGDGLEKLFF,TGTGCCAGCAGAGGGGACGGATTAGAAAAACTGTTTTTT,.,TRBV28,.,TRBJ1-4
CASSLGGGQWNTDTQYF,TGTGCCAGCAGTTTAGGGGGGGGACAATGGAACACAGATACGCAGTATTTT,.,TRBV28,.,TRBJ2-3
CASSETGSWPQHF,TGTGCCAGTAGCGAAACAGGGAGTTGGCCCCAGCATTTT,.,TRBV9,.,TRBJ1-5
CASSVGVWQPQHF,TGTGCCAGCAGTGTGGGGGTATGGCAGCCCCAGCATTTT,.,TRBV6-1,.,TRBJ1-5
CASSQTRVDRRTYNSPLHF,TGCGCCAGCAGCCAAACGCGGGTGGACAGACGGACTTATAATTCACCCCTCCACTTT,.,TRBV4-1,.,TRBJ1-6
CASSPSGGINEQYF,TGTGCCAGCAGCCCCAGTGGGGGAATCAACGAGCAGTACTTC,.,TRBV5-6,.,TRBJ2-7